This T cell receptor beta chain was sequenced for a study of control samples from healthy donors and cancer patients. Assay: immunoSEQ multiplex PCR; the TCRdb copy retains only in-frame clones and omits some. The sample contains some 210,000 clones, 90% to 95% of which appear only once. This clone has a single count. CDR3 length equals 13 residues. Germline CDR1 reads LGHNT; CDR2 reads FRNRAP. Trimming shortened V by 8 bases and J by 4 bases, and 14 bases separated the two germline ends. The chain joins TRBV12-5 to TRBJ1-1; no definite D call. Sequencing was performed on blood. This sequence was found in a man aged 25 to 45 in good health. The CDR3 loop is CASSIFGRTEAFF. CDR3 DNA sequence: TGTGCTAGTTCGATCTTTGGGCGCACTGAAGCTTTCTTT.